The clone carrying this T cell receptor (beta chain) came up many times. This sample was included in a study of blood T cells in healthy people across ages. Study information: About one barcoded beta molecule per two T cells was captured by template switching.

The second PCR ran about 6 to 12 cycles with a sample-barcoded 5' primer and J-beta primers. A 12-random-nucleotide template-switch adaptor tagged each cDNA molecule. A single record per CDR3 protein comes from TCRdb applying MiXCR to the 5' RACE reads. The data contain 700,000 to 950,000 distinct CDR3 sequences, roughly 43% of them seen just once; the ten biggest clones take up around a fifth. Each donor's blood draw was approximately 10 milliliters of peripheral blood. This CDR3 spans 15 amino acids. V was pared by 3 bases and J by 1 base, with 5 bases of the junction left unmatched. CDR1 and CDR2 (germline): LGHDT, YNNKEL (reference sequence).

This TCR was sampled from a woman aged 55-70 years in good health. The rearrangement uses TRBV3-1 and TRBJ2-5; 7 bases match TRBD2. Sample: blood. The CDR3 protein is CASSQRSGAQETQYF. CDR3 nucleotides: TGTGCCAGCAGCCAGAGAAGCGGGGCCCAAGAGACCCAGTACTTC.